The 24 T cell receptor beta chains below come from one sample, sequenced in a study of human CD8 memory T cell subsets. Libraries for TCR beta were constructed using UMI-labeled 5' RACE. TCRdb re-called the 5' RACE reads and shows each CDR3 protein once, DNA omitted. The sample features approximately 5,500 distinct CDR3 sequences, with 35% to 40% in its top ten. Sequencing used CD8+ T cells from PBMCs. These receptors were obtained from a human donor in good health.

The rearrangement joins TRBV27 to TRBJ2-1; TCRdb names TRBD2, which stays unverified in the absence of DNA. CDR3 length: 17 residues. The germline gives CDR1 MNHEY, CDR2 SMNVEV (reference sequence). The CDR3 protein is CASSLYPGLVPNNEQFF.

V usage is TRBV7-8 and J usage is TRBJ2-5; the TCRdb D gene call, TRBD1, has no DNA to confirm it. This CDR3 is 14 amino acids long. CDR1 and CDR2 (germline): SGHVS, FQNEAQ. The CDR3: CASSSLQGWETQYF.

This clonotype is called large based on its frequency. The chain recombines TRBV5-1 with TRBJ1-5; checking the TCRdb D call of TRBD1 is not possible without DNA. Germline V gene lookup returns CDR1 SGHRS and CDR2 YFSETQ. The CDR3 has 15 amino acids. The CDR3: CASSSTGHSNQPQHF. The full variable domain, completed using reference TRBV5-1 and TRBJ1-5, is KAGVTQTPRYLIKTRGQQVTLSCSPISGHRSVSWYQQTPGQGLQFLFEYFSETQRNKGNFPGRFSGRQFSNSRSEMNVSTLELGDSALYLCASSSTGHSNQPQHFGDGTRLSIL.

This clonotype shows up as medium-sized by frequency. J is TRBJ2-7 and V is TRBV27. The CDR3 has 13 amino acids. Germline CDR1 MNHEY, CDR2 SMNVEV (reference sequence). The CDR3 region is CASSFGGLYEQYF.

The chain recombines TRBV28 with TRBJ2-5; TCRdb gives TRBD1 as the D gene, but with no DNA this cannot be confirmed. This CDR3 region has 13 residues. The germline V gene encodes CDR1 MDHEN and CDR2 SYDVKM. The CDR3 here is CASSRTAEETQYF.

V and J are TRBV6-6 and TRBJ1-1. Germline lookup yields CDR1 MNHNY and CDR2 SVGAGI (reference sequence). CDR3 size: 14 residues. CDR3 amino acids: CASSEPGGGTEAFF.

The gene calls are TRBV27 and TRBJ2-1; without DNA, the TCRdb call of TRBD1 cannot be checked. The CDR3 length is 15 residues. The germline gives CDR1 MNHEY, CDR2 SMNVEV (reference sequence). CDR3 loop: CASNAGQFPYNEQFF.

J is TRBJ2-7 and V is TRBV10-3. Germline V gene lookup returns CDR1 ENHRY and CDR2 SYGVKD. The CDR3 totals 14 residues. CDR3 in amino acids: CAISELVDSYEQYF.

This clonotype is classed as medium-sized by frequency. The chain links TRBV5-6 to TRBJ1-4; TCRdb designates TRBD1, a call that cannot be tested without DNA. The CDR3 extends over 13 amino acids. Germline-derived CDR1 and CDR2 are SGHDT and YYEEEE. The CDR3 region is CASFDRSNEKLFF.

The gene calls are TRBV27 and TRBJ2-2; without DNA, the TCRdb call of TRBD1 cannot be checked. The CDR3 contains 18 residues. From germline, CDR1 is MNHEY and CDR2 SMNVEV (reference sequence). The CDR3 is CASTPGVWGARNTGELFF.

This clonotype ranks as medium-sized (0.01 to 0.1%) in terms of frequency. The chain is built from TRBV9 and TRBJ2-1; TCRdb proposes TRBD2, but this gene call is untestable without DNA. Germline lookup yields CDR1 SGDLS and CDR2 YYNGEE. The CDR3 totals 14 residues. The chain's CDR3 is CASSSGDSRVEQFF.

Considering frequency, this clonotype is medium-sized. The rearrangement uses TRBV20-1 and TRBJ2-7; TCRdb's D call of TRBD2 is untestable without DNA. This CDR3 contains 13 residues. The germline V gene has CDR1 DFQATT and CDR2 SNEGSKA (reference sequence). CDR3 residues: CSAREELAGEQYF.

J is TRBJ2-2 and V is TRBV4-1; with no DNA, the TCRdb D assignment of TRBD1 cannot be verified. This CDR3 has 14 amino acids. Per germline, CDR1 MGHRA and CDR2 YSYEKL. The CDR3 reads CASSQGHRTGELFF.

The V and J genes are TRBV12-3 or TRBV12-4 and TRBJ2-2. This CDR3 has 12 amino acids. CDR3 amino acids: CASSFYTGELFF.

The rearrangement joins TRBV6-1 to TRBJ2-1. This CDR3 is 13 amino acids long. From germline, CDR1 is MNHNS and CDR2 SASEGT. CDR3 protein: CASSEAQENEQFF.

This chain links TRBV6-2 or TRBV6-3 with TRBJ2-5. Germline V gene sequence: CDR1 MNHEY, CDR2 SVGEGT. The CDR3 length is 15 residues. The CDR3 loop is CASSYLGNLQETQYF.

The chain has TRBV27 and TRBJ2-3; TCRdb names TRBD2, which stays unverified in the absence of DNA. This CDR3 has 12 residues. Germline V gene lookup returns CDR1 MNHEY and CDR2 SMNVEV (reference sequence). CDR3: CATSEGPDTQYF.

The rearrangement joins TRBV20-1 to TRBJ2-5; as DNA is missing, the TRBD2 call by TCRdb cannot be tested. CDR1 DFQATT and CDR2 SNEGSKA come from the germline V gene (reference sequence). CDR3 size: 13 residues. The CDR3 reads CSASSRAWETQYF.

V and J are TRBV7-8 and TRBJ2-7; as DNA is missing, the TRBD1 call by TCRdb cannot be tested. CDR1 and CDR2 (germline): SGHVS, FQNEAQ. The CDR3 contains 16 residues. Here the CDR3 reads CASSPGRTAGTYEQYF.

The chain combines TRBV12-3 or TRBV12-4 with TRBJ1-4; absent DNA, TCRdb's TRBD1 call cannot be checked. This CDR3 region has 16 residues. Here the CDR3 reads CASSSTRQILNEKLFF.

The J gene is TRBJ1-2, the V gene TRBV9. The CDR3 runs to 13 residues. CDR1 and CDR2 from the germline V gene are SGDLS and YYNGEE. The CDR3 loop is CASSGETNYGYTF.

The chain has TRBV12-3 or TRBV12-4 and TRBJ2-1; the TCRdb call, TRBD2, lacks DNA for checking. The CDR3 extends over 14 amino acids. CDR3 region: CASSYLAQLNEQFF.

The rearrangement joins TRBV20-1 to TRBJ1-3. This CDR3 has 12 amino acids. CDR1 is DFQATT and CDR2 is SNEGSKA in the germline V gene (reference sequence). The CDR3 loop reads CSASRSGNTIYF.

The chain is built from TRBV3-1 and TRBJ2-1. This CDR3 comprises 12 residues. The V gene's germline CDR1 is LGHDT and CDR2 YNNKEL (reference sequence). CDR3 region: CASSLRYNEQFF.